The 3 T cell receptor beta chains given below trace back to one sample, sequenced in a study of blood T cell repertoires in COVID-19. Using immunoSEQ multiplex PCR, the repertoire was profiled, and TCRdb retains in-frame clones only, with some absent. Of about 220,000 clones listed, less than 85% are singletons. Sequencing was performed on peripheral blood. Receptors were obtained from a woman in her 70s with acute or convalescent COVID-19.

The genes are TRBV25-1 and TRBJ1-6; TRBD1 is a possible D gene (5 bases). The CDR3 has 14 residues. Germline V gene sequence: CDR1 MGHDK, CDR2 SYGVNS. With 5 bases removed from V and 4 bases from J, the gap between germline ends came to 9 bases. The CDR3 nucleotides are TGTGCCAGCAGTAGGGGCCTATATAATTCACCCCTCCACTTT. This sequence encodes CASSRGLYNSPLHF.

The chain recombines TRBV12-5 with TRBJ1-1; D is unresolved. Germline-derived CDR1 and CDR2 are LGHNT and FRNRAP. The CDR3 is 12 residues long. The germline V and J ends were trimmed by 2 bases and 5 bases, with 6 bases remaining between them. Written as DNA, the CDR3 is TGTGCTAGTGGTTTGCGGACTACTGAAGCTTTCTTT. Its translation is CASGLRTTEAFF.

The chain has TRBV7-2 and TRBJ1-3; D gene unclear. Germline V gene lookup returns CDR1 SGHTA and CDR2 FQGNSA. The CDR3 loop spans 12 amino acids. Trimming removed 5 bases from V and 4 bases from J, with 6 bases in between. CDR3: CASSLPGNTIYF. The CDR3 nucleotides are TGTGCCAGCAGCCTACCGGGAAACACCATATATTTT.